This TCR beta chain was sequenced during a study of blood T cell repertoires in COVID-19. Study-level information: Acute and convalescent COVID-19 specimens originated in the United States, Italy and Spain.

Per the study methods: Nucleated cell number was recorded as an estimate derived from reference gene primer amplification. The repertoire was sequenced with immunoSEQ multiplex PCR; TCRdb's copy has only in-frame clones and lacks some. V and J calls and clone size are as listed in that table; D and trimming were resolved from the DNA. The repertoire holds roughly 200,000 clones, roughly 80% seen once, with approximately 8% in the top ten. V lost 1 base and J lost 1, with 4 bases in between. The CDR3 length is 13 residues. Germline V lookup: CDR1 KGHSH, CDR2 LQKENI. Comment on this clone: The identical CDR3 is also encoded by other nucleotide sequences in the sample.

This receptor was taken from an elderly woman with acute or convalescent COVID-19. Input material: peripheral blood. The chain links TRBV18 to TRBJ1-1, with D uncertain. The CDR3 nucleotides are TGTGCCAGCTCACCACGAGAGAACACTGAAGCTTTCTTT. Its translation is CASSPRENTEAFF.